The present T cell receptor (beta chain) was sequenced within a study of blood T cell repertoires in COVID-19. Using immunoSEQ multiplex PCR, the repertoire was profiled, and TCRdb retains in-frame clones only, with some absent. This sample has about 250,000 clones, with 65% to 90% found just once. Germline-derived CDR1 and CDR2 are MNHEY and SVGAGI. The CDR3 is 11 residues long. Trimming stripped 8 bases from V and 4 bases from J, with 8 bases between. V and J are TRBV6-5 and TRBJ1-2; a possible D gene is TRBD1 (6 bases). The sample was PBMCs or T cells enriched from blood (not recorded which). This TCR derives from a woman in her forties or fifties with acute COVID-19. For the CDR3, the DNA is TGTGCCAGCGGCAGGGGCTATGGCTACACCTTC. Protein sequence: CASGRGYGYTF.